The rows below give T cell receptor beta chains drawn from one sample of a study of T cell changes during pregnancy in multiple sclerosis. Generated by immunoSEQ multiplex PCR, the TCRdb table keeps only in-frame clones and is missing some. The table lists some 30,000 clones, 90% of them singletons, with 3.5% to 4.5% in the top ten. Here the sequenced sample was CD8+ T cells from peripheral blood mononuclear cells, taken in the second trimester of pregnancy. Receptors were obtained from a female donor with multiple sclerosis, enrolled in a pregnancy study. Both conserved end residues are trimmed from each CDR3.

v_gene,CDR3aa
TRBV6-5,ASRPSGRAGETQY
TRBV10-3,AISANWDRGGDEQF
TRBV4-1,ASSARQGLFEQY
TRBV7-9,ASSLLGTGRYNEQF
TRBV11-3,ASSLIGGRENGYT
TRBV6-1,ASSAGQGAGKLF
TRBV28,ASSFQPGQGAETQY
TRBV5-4,ASSPTPPGGFSYEQY
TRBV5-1,ASSWTGGAGNTIY
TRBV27,ASSLSQDRLYNEQF
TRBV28,ASREGGEGEQY
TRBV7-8,ASSTGLRYEQY
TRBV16,ASSQGVGAYEQY
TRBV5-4,ASKVGGGYEQY
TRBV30,AWSRRGDGYT
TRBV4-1,ASSQGSPGYGYT
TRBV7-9,ASREQGVKGNTIY
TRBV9,ASSPSGNQVYNEQF
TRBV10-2,ASSVTSYNEQF
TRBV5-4,ASSLEGTSGEETQY
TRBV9,ASSVEAADPNTGELF
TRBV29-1,SVDEGDNEQF
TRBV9,ASTLTGGGTEQY